This TCR beta chain was recovered during a study of blood T cell repertoires in COVID-19. Overall study context: Both acute and convalescent COVID-19 samples were obtained from the United States, Italy and Spain. T cells, B-cell-depleted T cells, or PBMCs supplied cDNA or gDNA.

Trimming shortened V by 0 bases and J by 4 bases, and 12 bases separated the two germline ends. This CDR3 contains 15 residues. Germline V gene sequence: CDR1 MGHRA, CDR2 YSYEKL. It was during active infection that Seattle patients were enrolled and then longitudinally followed. How the authors handled the data: Amplification of reference gene primers provided the estimated nucleated cell counts. Assay used: immunoSEQ multiplex PCR; TCRdb lists only in-frame clones, some missing. V, J and clone size reflect that table, while D and trimming were determined from the DNA. Of 250,000 to 300,000 clones in the sample, 85% to 90% are singletons; the top ten hold around 11%.

The receptor was isolated from a woman aged 30 to 39 with COVID-19, enrolled during active disease. The sequenced sample consisted of peripheral blood. The V gene is TRBV4-1, the J gene TRBJ1-2; tentative D call: TRBD1 (6 bases). The DNA of the CDR3 is TGCGCCAGCAGCCAAGAGCCCACAGGGATCTATGGCTACACCTTC. Its protein product is CASSQEPTGIYGYTF.